This T cell receptor (beta chain) was captured in a study of blood T cells in healthy people across ages. Broader study findings: In the absence of known donor CMV status, changes in expanded clonotypes were possibly confounded. Observed TCR beta diversity per million T cells went down as age went up. This fall followed a roughly linear course with age.

To note about this clonotype: Its antigen is unknown.

Combining a sample-barcoded 5' primer with a J-beta primer mix, a second PCR ran for 7 to 11 cycles. Every cDNA molecule carried a tag from a template-switch adaptor bearing 12 random nucleotides. TCRdb fed the 5' RACE reads into MiXCR, producing one record per CDR3 protein. The sample includes hundreds of thousands of distinct CDR3 sequences, around 43% of them seen just once. CDR1 is MNHNS and CDR2 is SASEGT in the germline V gene. Unmatched junction bases numbered 3, after V lost 2 bases and J lost 0 bases. The CDR3 sequence is 15 residues long. The chain couples TRBV6-1 to TRBJ2-7; 8 nucleotides align to TRBD1. This TCR was sampled from a man of 80 years or more in good health. The sequencing input was blood. The CDR3 nucleotides read TGTGCCAGCAGTGAATGGGACAGGAGCTCCTACGAGCAGTACTTC. It is translated as CASSEWDRSSYEQYF.